Listed below are T cell receptor beta chains from one sample, sequenced in a study of blood T cell repertoires in COVID-19. The assay was immunoSEQ multiplex PCR, and TCRdb's table has in-frame clones only and misses some. Among around 140,000 clones listed, over 80% were seen once. Sequencing was carried out using peripheral blood. Source of these receptors: a woman in her forties or fifties with acute or convalescent COVID-19. The CDR3 runs from the conserved cysteine through the conserved F or W. The D gene is left open where the match is weak. Part of the rows lack a size; the others show once, few, many or a class for expanded clones.

v_gene	d_gene	j_gene	abundance	CDR3aa	CDR3nt
TRBV7-3	-	TRBJ2-7	-	CASSLISGTRVDEQYF	TGTGCCAGCAGCTTAATCTCCGGCACCCGGGTTGACGAGCAGTACTTC
TRBV24-1	TRBD1	TRBJ1-2	-	CATSLTGYNYGYTF	TGTGCCACCAGCTTGACAGGGTATAACTATGGCTACACCTTC
TRBV6-2/TRBV6-3	TRBD2	TRBJ2-3	-	CASSPLPGGEASDTQYF	TGTGCCAGCAGCCCCCTTCCGGGGGGAGAGGCCTCAGATACGCAGTATTTT
TRBV5-1	-	TRBJ1-3	few	CASSASVEAGNTIYF	TGCGCCAGCAGCGCCTCGGTGGAGGCTGGAAACACCATATATTTT
TRBV5-1	TRBD1	TRBJ2-5	-	CASSSDGTAGETQYF	TGCGCCAGCAGCTCCGATGGGACAGCTGGCGAAACCCAGTACTTC
TRBV5-1	-	TRBJ1-1	-	CASSLEPLEAFF	TGCGCCAGCAGCTTGGAGCCTCTGGAAGCTTTCTTT
TRBV18	-	TRBJ1-1	-	CASSPDQGYDTEAFF	TGTGCCAGCTCACCAGATCAGGGGTACGACACTGAAGCTTTCTTT
TRBV3-1/TRBV3-2	-	TRBJ1-1	-	CASSQQLGRTEAFF	TGTGCCAGCAGCCAACAGTTAGGGAGGACTGAAGCTTTCTTT
TRBV7-8	TRBD2	TRBJ2-3	-	CASSWRLAGDTQYF	TGTGCCAGCAGCTGGCGACTAGCTGGTGATACGCAGTATTTT
TRBV3-1/TRBV3-2	TRBD2	TRBJ2-7	-	CASSQGQRENEQYF	TGTGCCAGCAGCCAAGGTCAGCGGGAGAACGAGCAGTACTTC
TRBV5-1	-	TRBJ1-1	-	CASSGGDGYTEAFF	TGCGCCAGCAGCGGGGGGGACGGATACACTGAAGCTTTCTTT
TRBV4-1	TRBD2	TRBJ2-7	-	CASSPWGSGGDEQYF	TGCGCCAGCAGCCCCTGGGGTAGCGGGGGAGACGAGCAGTACTTC
TRBV30	-	TRBJ1-3	-	CAWSTPAGNTIYF	TGTGCCTGGAGCACGCCGGCTGGAAACACCATATATTTT
TRBV19	-	TRBJ1-1	once	CASSIGPGVMNTEAFF	TGTGCCAGTAGTATAGGCCCAGGGGTCATGAACACTGAAGCTTTCTTT
TRBV5-1	TRBD1	TRBJ1-2	-	CASSLITGVGDYGYTF	TGCGCCAGCAGCCTTATTACAGGGGTAGGTGACTATGGCTACACCTTC
TRBV3-1/TRBV3-2	-	TRBJ2-7	few	CASSQWEGGPQYF	TGTGCCAGCAGCCAATGGGAGGGGGGACCGCAGTACTTC
TRBV7-9	-	TRBJ2-7	few	CASSANQGYEQYF	TGTGCCAGCAGCGCCAACCAGGGATACGAGCAGTACTTC
TRBV19	-	TRBJ1-5	-	CASSNRQEQPQHF	TGTGCCAGTAGTAACCGACAAGAGCAGCCCCAGCATTTT
TRBV28	TRBD1	TRBJ2-7	-	CASSLPGQGRHEQYF	TGTGCCAGCAGTCTTCCGGGACAGGGACGACACGAGCAGTACTTC
TRBV10-1	TRBD1	TRBJ1-6	-	CASSESRTGRDSPLHF	TGCGCCAGCAGTGAGTCGCGGACAGGAAGGGATTCACCCCTCCACTTT
TRBV4-1	-	TRBJ1-5	-	CASSQDRAHQPQHF	TGCGCCAGCAGCCAAGACAGGGCCCATCAGCCCCAGCATTTT
TRBV2	-	TRBJ2-1	-	CASSVRESSYNEQFF	TGTGCCAGCAGTGTCCGTGAGAGCTCCTACAATGAGCAGTTCTTC
TRBV7-2	TRBD2	TRBJ2-3	few	CASSRAGGREDTQYF	TGTGCCAGCAGCCGTGCGGGCGGGAGGGAGGATACGCAGTATTTT
TRBV2	-	TRBJ1-2	few	CASRSVPGYTF	TGTGCCAGCCGGAGTGTCCCGGGCTACACCTTC
TRBV7-8	-	TRBJ1-5	once	CASSLARLGQLQQPQHF	TGTGCCAGCAGCTTAGCGCGCCTTGGACAACTTCAGCAGCCCCAGCATTTT
TRBV6-4	TRBD2	TRBJ2-7	-	CASSFLADLSYEQYF	TGTGCCAGCAGTTTCCTAGCGGACCTCTCCTACGAGCAGTACTTC
TRBV11-3	-	TRBJ1-1	-	CASSFTMRTEAFF	TGTGCCAGCAGCTTTACCATGCGCACTGAAGCTTTCTTT
TRBV19	-	TRBJ2-1	-	CASSSLGGAHEQFF	TGTGCCAGTAGTAGTTTAGGGGGGGCCCATGAGCAGTTCTTC
TRBV6-4	-	TRBJ2-2	-	CASTPREGTGELFF	TGTGCCAGCACTCCTCGCGAGGGCACCGGGGAGCTGTTTTTT
TRBV27	TRBD2	TRBJ2-3	-	CASSSFSSGGTDTQYF	TGTGCCAGCAGCTCCTTTTCTAGCGGGGGGACTGATACGCAGTATTTT
TRBV12-3/TRBV12-4	-	TRBJ1-3	-	CASSLELILYF	TGTGCCAGCAGCTTAGAACTTATTCTATATTTT